Listed below are T cell receptor beta chains from one sample, sequenced in a study of T cell changes during pregnancy in multiple sclerosis. The method was immunoSEQ multiplex PCR; TCRdb's version includes in-frame clones alone and lacks a portion of them. The sample shows 45,000 to 65,000 clones, around 94% of them seen only once. The input for sequencing was CD8+ T cells from peripheral blood mononuclear cells, taken in the third trimester of pregnancy. These receptors all come from a female donor with multiple sclerosis, enrolled in a pregnancy study. The CDR3 runs from the conserved cysteine through the conserved F or W. D genes are given only for firm matches. The size of a clone is reported for some rows only, either as once, few or many, or as a class for expanded clones.

V	J	D	size	DNA	CDR3
TRBV4-1	TRBJ2-1	TRBD2	NA	TGCGCCAGCAGCCAGGATAGCGGGAGGGTGTACTACAATGAGCAGTTCTTC	CASSQDSGRVYYNEQFF
TRBV5-1	TRBJ1-3	NA	NA	TGCGCCAGCAGCCCGACCGGGGGCTCTGGAAACACCATATATTTT	CASSPTGGSGNTIYF
TRBV7-8	TRBJ2-7	TRBD2	NA	TGTGCCAGCAGCTTTTCCGAGAGCGGGATATCCAATCCCTACGAGCAGTACTTC	CASSFSESGISNPYEQYF
TRBV9	TRBJ2-1	NA	NA	TGTGCCAGCAGCGCGCCTAACCCCAATGAGCAGTTCTTC	CASSAPNPNEQFF
TRBV4-1	TRBJ1-1	TRBD1	once	TGCGCCAGCAGCCCGTACTCCGACAGGGCGTCGGGTGAAGCTTTCTTT	CASSPYSDRASGEAFF
TRBV6-4	TRBJ2-1	TRBD2	NA	TGTGCCAGCAGTGATGGGACTACTTCCTACAATGAGCAGTTCTTC	CASSDGTTSYNEQFF
TRBV19	TRBJ2-1	TRBD1	NA	TGTGCCAGTAGTAACCGGGACAGGGGCTCGTCGTCCTACAATGAGCAGTTCTTC	CASSNRDRGSSSYNEQFF
TRBV4-1	TRBJ2-2	NA	NA	TGCGCCAGCAGCCACAGGGGCACTAACACCGGGGAGCTGTTTTTT	CASSHRGTNTGELFF
TRBV28	TRBJ1-4	NA	few	TGTGCCAGCAGTTTTGCTATTACTAATGAAAAACTGTTTTTT	CASSFAITNEKLFF
TRBV27	TRBJ2-1	NA	NA	TGTGCCAGCAGTTTATTAGGGGGCAATGAGCAGTTCTTC	CASSLLGGNEQFF
TRBV5-1	TRBJ1-3	NA	NA	TGCGCCAGCAGCTTATTTGCGGGAAACACCATATATTTT	CASSLFAGNTIYF
TRBV25-1	TRBJ2-7	TRBD1	NA	TGTGCCAGCAGCCCCGGGACAGGGTACGAGCAGTACTTC	CASSPGTGYEQYF
TRBV10-3	TRBJ1-2	TRBD1	NA	TGTGCCATCAGTGAGTCCCAAGGGACAGGGGAGAGAAGGACCCATATTTATGGCTACACCTTC	CAISESQGTGERRTHIYGYTF
TRBV28	TRBJ2-7	TRBD1	once	TGTGCCAGCAGCCTACAGGGGGCTGGGTACGAGCAGTACTTC	CASSLQGAGYEQYF
TRBV11-2	TRBJ2-4	TRBD2	NA	TGTGCCAGCAGCCCCACCCGGACTAGCGGGAGGATGGTCATTCAGTACTTC	CASSPTRTSGRMVIQYF
TRBV5-5	TRBJ1-1	NA	NA	TGTGCCAGCAGCTTGGGGCCGTACACGGGGGTGAACACTGAAGCTTTCTTT	CASSLGPYTGVNTEAFF
TRBV7-2	TRBJ2-2	TRBD2	NA	TGTGCCAGCAGCTTAGGGAGGGAGGGCCCGGGCGGGGAGCTGTTTTTT	CASSLGREGPGGELFF
TRBV9	TRBJ1-1	NA	NA	TGTGCCAGCAGCGTAGAGGTGACTATGGTTGGGGTCAACACTGAAGCTTTCTTT	CASSVEVTMVGVNTEAFF
TRBV2	TRBJ2-7	TRBD2	once	TGTGCCAGCAGTGAACTGGTAGCGGGAGGGTACGAGCAGTACTTC	CASSELVAGGYEQYF
TRBV19	TRBJ2-1	TRBD2	once	TGTGCCAGTAGTATAGAAAGCGGGATAGCCGATGAGCAGTTCTTC	CASSIESGIADEQFF
TRBV5-1	TRBJ2-1	TRBD2	NA	TGCGCCAGCAGGGGGGAGCCGGGACTACGCAGTGAGCAGTTCTTC	CASRGEPGLRSEQFF
TRBV14	TRBJ2-3	TRBD1	NA	TGTGCCAGCAGCCAAGCCGGACAGGGTAGGGGGGCAGATACGCAGTATTTT	CASSQAGQGRGADTQYF
TRBV4-1	TRBJ1-1	TRBD1	NA	TGCGCCAGCAGCCAAGCCGACAGGGAGGCCACTGAAGCTTTCTTT	CASSQADREATEAFF
TRBV5-1	TRBJ2-1	NA	NA	TGCGCCAGCAGCTTGGCCGCGGGTACCTACAATGAGCAGTTCTTC	CASSLAAGTYNEQFF
TRBV7-8	TRBJ1-1	TRBD1	NA	TGTGCCAGCAGCTTCACAGGGGGCTCTTATGAAGCTTTCTTT	CASSFTGGSYEAFF
TRBV5-6	TRBJ2-7	NA	NA	TGTGCCAGCAGCTTGGGAAACAGGGTTAAGTCCGAGCAGTACTTC	CASSLGNRVKSEQYF
TRBV11-2	TRBJ2-7	TRBD2	NA	TGTGCCAGCAGCTTATTGCCGGGACTAGCGCTGACAGCTTATGACGAGCAGTACTTC	CASSLLPGLALTAYDEQYF
TRBV6-1	TRBJ2-7	TRBD2	NA	TGTGCCAGCCAATTGAAACTAGCGGGTTACGAGCAGTACTTC	CASQLKLAGYEQYF
TRBV4-2	TRBJ2-1	NA	NA	TGTGCCAGCAGCCAAGGAAGCGGGTCATACAATGAGCAGTTCTTC	CASSQGSGSYNEQFF
TRBV5-6	TRBJ2-5	TRBD2	NA	TGTGCCAGCAGCTGGGGACTAGCGGAAGAGACCCAGTACTTC	CASSWGLAEETQYF
TRBV7-9	TRBJ2-4	NA	NA	TGTGCCAGCAGCTTAGCAAATCCGGGGGACATTCAGTACTTC	CASSLANPGDIQYF
TRBV9	TRBJ2-7	NA	NA	TGTGCCAGCAGCGGGGACACACGATTATTCTACGAGCAGTACTTC	CASSGDTRLFYEQYF
TRBV4-1	TRBJ2-7	NA	NA	TGCGCCAGCAGCCCCCGAATCTGGCAGGGAGGCCCCTACGAGCAGTACTTC	CASSPRIWQGGPYEQYF
TRBV9	TRBJ2-7	NA	NA	TGTGCCAGCAGCGTAGCTAGCGCTAACTACGAGCAGTACTTC	CASSVASANYEQYF
TRBV29-1	TRBJ2-7	TRBD1	NA	TGCAGCGTCTATACAGGGACAGGGATCTACGAGCAGTACTTC	CSVYTGTGIYEQYF
TRBV2	TRBJ1-1	NA	NA	TGTGCCAGCAAGCGAGCCAACACTGAAGCTTTCTTT	CASKRANTEAFF
TRBV6-1	TRBJ2-5	TRBD1	NA	TGTGCCAGCAGTGAAGTGAGCCAGGGGGCGCGGGAGACCCAGTACTTC	CASSEVSQGARETQYF
TRBV5-1	TRBJ2-1	TRBD1	NA	TGCGCCAGCAGCTTGAGGCCGATCGACAGGGGGATCCATGAGCAGTTCTTC	CASSLRPIDRGIHEQFF
TRBV4-1	TRBJ2-7	TRBD1	NA	TGCGCCAGCAGCCAAGAGCCCAGGCCGGACAGGGCGTCCTACGAGCAGTACTTC	CASSQEPRPDRASYEQYF
TRBV7-9	TRBJ2-3	TRBD2	NA	TGTGCCAGCAGCTTAGCAGCGGGAGGCACAGATACGCAGTATTTT	CASSLAAGGTDTQYF
TRBV10-2	TRBJ1-2	NA	NA	TGCGCCAGCAGTGAGACCGAGAGGTATGAAGGTGGCTACACCTTC	CASSETERYEGGYTF
TRBV27	TRBJ2-1	NA	NA	TGTGCCAGCAGTCCCCTACCCTACAATGAGCAGTTCTTC	CASSPLPYNEQFF